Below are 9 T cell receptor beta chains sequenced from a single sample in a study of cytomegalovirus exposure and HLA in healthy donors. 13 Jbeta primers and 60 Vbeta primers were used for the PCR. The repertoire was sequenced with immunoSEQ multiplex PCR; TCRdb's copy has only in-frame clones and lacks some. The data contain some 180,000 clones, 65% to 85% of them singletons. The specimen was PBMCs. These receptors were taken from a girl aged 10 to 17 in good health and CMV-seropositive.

The CDR3 sequence is CASSLALAGGPGNTDTQYF. CDR3 DNA: TGTGCCAGCAGCTTAGCACTAGCGGGAGGCCCAGGGAACACAGATACGCAGTATTTT. The gene calls are TRBV7-7 and TRBJ2-3, with 12 bases fitting TRBD2. Germline V gene sequence: CDR1 SSHAT, CDR2 FNYEAQ (reference sequence). Trimming took 0 bases from V and 2 from J; bases not matched to a gene: 9. The CDR3 totals 19 residues.

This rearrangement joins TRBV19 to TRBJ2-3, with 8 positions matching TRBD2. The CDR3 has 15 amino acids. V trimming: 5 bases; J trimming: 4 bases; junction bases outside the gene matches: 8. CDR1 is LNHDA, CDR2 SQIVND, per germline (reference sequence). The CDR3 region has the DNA TGTGCCAGTAGTTGGGGTAGCGGGACTGCAGATACGCAGTATTTT. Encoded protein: CASSWGSGTADTQYF.

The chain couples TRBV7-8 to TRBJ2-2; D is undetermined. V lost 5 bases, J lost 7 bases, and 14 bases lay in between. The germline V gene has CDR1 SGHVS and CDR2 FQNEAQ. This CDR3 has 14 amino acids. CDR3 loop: CASSGREQHGELFF. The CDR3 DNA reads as TGTGCCAGCAGCGGAAGAGAACAGCACGGGGAGCTGTTTTTT.

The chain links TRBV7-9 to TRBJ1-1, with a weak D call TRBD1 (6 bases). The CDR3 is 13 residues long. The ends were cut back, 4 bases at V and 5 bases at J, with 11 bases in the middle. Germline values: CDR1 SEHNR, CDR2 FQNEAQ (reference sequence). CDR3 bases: TGTGCCAGCAGCTCAAAACAGGGAACTGAAGCTTTCTTT. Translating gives CASSSKQGTEAFF.

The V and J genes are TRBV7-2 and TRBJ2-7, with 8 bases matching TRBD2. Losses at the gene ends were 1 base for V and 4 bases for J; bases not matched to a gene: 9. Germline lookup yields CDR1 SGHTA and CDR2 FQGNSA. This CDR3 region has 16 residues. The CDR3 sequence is CASSLVSAGGMYEQYF. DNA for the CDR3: TGTGCCAGCAGCTTAGTTTCGGCGGGAGGCATGTACGAGCAGTACTTC.

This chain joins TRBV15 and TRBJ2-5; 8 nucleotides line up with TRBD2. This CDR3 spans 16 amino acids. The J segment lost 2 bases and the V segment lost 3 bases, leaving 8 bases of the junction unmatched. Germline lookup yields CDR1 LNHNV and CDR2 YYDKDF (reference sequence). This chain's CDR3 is CATSRRGLGPQETQYF. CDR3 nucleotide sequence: TGTGCCACCAGCAGGCGGGGACTAGGACCACAAGAGACCCAGTACTTC.

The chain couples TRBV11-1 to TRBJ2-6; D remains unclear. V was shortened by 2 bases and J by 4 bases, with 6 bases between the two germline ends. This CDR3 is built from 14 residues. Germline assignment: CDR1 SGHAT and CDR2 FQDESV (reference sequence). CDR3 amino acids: CASSLNSGANVLTF. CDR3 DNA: TGTGCCAGCAGCTTAAACTCCGGGGCCAACGTCCTGACTTTC.

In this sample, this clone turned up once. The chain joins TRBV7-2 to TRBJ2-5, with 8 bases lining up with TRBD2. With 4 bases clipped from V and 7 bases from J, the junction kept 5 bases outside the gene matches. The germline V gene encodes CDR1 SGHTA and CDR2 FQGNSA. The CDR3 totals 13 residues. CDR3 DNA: TGTGCCAGCAGCTCGGGACTAGTCGGGACCCAGTACTTC. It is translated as CASSSGLVGTQYF.

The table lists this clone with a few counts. In nucleotides, the CDR3 is TGTGCCAGCAGTTTGGGGGGGGCGCAGGGCTACACCTTC. Translating it yields CASSLGGAQGYTF. The chain employs TRBV28 and TRBJ1-2; tentatively, D is TRBD1 (6 bases). Germline V gene sequence: CDR1 MDHEN, CDR2 SYDVKM. Trimming shortened V by 3 bases and J by 8 bases, and 13 bases separated the two germline ends. CDR3 length equals 13 residues.